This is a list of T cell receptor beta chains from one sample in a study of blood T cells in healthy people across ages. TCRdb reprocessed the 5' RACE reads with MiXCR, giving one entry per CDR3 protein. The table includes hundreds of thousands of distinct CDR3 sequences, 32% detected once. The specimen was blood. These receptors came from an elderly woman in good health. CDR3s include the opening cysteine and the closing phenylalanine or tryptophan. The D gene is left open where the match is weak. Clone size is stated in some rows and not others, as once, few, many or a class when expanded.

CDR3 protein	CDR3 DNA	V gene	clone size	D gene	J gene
CASGLRQGASTGELFF	TGTGCCAGCGGCCTTCGACAGGGGGCCTCCACCGGGGAGCTGTTTTTT	TRBV27	few	TRBD1	TRBJ2-2
CASSLQTGPYEQYF	TGTGCCAGCAGCTTACAGACAGGGCCCTACGAGCAGTACTTC	TRBV7-3	-	TRBD1	TRBJ2-7
CASSKSGLADYEQYF	TGTGCCAGCAGTAAGTCAGGGCTAGCGGACTACGAGCAGTACTTC	TRBV27	-	TRBD2	TRBJ2-7
CASSLVVWGVNYGYTF	TGTGCCAGCAGTTTAGTCGTATGGGGGGTTAACTATGGCTACACCTTC	TRBV12-3/TRBV12-4	-	-	TRBJ1-2
CASSQDRARPNQPQHF	TGTGCCAGCAGCCAAGATAGGGCCCGGCCAAATCAGCCCCAGCATTTT	TRBV4-2	-	-	TRBJ1-5
CASRDSGGSEQYF	TGTGCCAGCCGAGATAGCGGGGGCTCCGAGCAGTACTTC	TRBV6-6	-	TRBD2	TRBJ2-7
CASSRGTSGRETQYF	TGCGCCAGCAGCAGAGGGACTAGCGGGCGAGAGACCCAGTACTTC	TRBV5-1	many	TRBD2	TRBJ2-5
CASSEVRAYEQYF	TGTGCCAGCAGTGAGGTCAGGGCCTACGAGCAGTACTTC	TRBV2	many	-	TRBJ2-7
CASSLSGTGDQPQHF	TGTGCCAGCAGCTTGTCCGGGACAGGGGATCAGCCCCAGCATTTT	TRBV7-2	once	TRBD1	TRBJ1-5
CSANDNYSNQPQHF	TGCAGTGCTAACGACAACTATAGCAATCAGCCCCAGCATTTT	TRBV20-1	few	-	TRBJ1-5
CSATRQGIKDSPLHF	TGCAGTGCTACCCGACAGGGGATTAAGGATTCACCCCTCCACTTT	TRBV20-1	few	TRBD1	TRBJ1-6
CAWRLSGGATGYTF	TGTGCCTGGAGATTAAGCGGGGGCGCGACTGGCTACACCTTC	TRBV30	many	-	TRBJ1-2
CASSLLAGDGTDTQYF	TGCGCCAGCAGCTTGCTAGCGGGGGACGGCACAGATACGCAGTATTTT	TRBV5-1	many	TRBD2	TRBJ2-3
CASSQGEGRYEQYF	TGCGCCAGCAGCCAAGGGGAGGGACGCTACGAGCAGTACTTC	TRBV4-3	few	TRBD2	TRBJ2-7
CASSVRQAWGTEAFF	TGTGCCAGCAGTGTACGACAGGCCTGGGGCACTGAAGCTTTCTTT	TRBV12-3/TRBV12-4	-	-	TRBJ1-1
CASSQNSWIGNDQPQHF	TGTGCCAGCAGCCAAAACTCGTGGATAGGGAACGATCAGCCCCAGCATTTT	TRBV3-1	-	-	TRBJ1-5
CASSPTFDTQYF	TGCGCCAGCAGCCCCACCTTTGATACGCAGTATTTT	TRBV5-1	-	-	TRBJ2-3
CASSPQRAQETQYF	TGTGCCAGCAGTCCGCAGCGGGCCCAAGAGACCCAGTACTTC	TRBV27	many	-	TRBJ2-5
CSAQLAGSKETQYF	TGCAGTGCTCAACTAGCGGGGAGCAAAGAGACCCAGTACTTC	TRBV20-1	many	TRBD2	TRBJ2-5
CASNPYTDTQYF	TGTGCCAGCAACCCTTATACAGATACGCAGTATTTT	TRBV25-1	-	-	TRBJ2-3
CAWSPIPGGPANEQFF	TGTGCCTGGAGCCCTATACCGGGGGGGCCGGCCAATGAGCAGTTCTTC	TRBV30	many	TRBD2	TRBJ2-1
CASSFDGTNAGNTIYF	TGTGCCAGCAGTTTTGACGGGACAAATGCGGGAAACACCATATATTTT	TRBV12-3/TRBV12-4	many	-	TRBJ1-3
CASSLEAGTLFF	TGCGCCAGCAGCTTGGAGGCCGGTACACTGTTTTTT	TRBV5-1	-	-	TRBJ1-4
CASSHEGQIEQYF	TGCGCCAGCAGCCACGAGGGGCAAATCGAGCAGTACTTC	TRBV4-1	-	-	TRBJ2-7
CASSILQETQYF	TGTGCCAGCAGTATCCTCCAAGAGACCCAGTACTTC	TRBV2	many	-	TRBJ2-5
CAWTNLGAPGANVLTF	TGTGCCTGGACCAACTTGGGAGCTCCTGGGGCCAACGTCCTGACTTTC	TRBV30	once	-	TRBJ2-6
CASSRGSDGKPQHF	TGCGCCAGCAGCCGGGGGAGTGACGGCAAGCCCCAGCATTTT	TRBV4-1	many	-	TRBJ1-5
CASSLGVGSRGNQPQHF	TGCGCCAGCAGCTTGGGAGTCGGGTCGAGAGGCAATCAGCCCCAGCATTTT	TRBV5-1	many	-	TRBJ1-5
CAGSPPSGVYNEQFF	TGTGCCGGCAGCCCTCCTAGCGGGGTCTACAATGAGCAGTTCTTC	TRBV16	-	TRBD2	TRBJ2-1
CASSKDDGPYEQYF	TGTGCCAGCAGCAAAGACGACGGCCCCTACGAGCAGTACTTC	TRBV7-6	-	-	TRBJ2-7
CASSPDVVTLYGYTF	TGTGCCAGCAGCCCAGACGTCGTGACCCTCTATGGCTACACCTTC	TRBV7-3	-	-	TRBJ1-2
CASSPGQRFSTYEQYF	TGTGCCAGCAGCCCGGGACAGCGGTTCAGCACCTACGAGCAGTACTTC	TRBV11-1	-	TRBD1	TRBJ2-7
CASRWGTANYDYNF	TGCGCCAGCAGGTGGGGGACAGCGAACTATGACTACAACTTC	TRBV5-1	-	TRBD1	TRBJ1-2
CASSYRRGRPEAFF	TGTGCCAGCAGTTATCGCAGGGGGAGACCTGAAGCTTTCTTT	TRBV6-5	-	TRBD1	TRBJ1-1
CSAAYSGGGTDTQYF	TGCAGTGCTGCCTACAGCGGGGGGGGGACAGATACGCAGTATTTT	TRBV20-1	many	TRBD2	TRBJ2-3
CASRFRLGANQQYF	TGTGCCAGTAGGTTTCGTCTCGGGGCGAACCAGCAGTACTTC	TRBV6-1	-	-	TRBJ2-5